This TCR beta chain is from a study of OX40 agonist ivuxolimab in advanced cancers. Study-level background: Age averaged 60 years (range roughly 20 to 90), and less than 85% were male.

Sequencing was performed with immunoSEQ multiplex PCR; in TCRdb, only in-frame clones are kept and a portion is missing. Of 10,000 to 15,000 clones listed, about 75% were seen once; the top ten hold about 30%. Study conclusions and caveats: At doses 0.1 to 3.0 mg/kg, CD4+ and CD8+ clones expanded. It was not determined which antigens were specifically recognized by the peripheral T cells that had undergone clonal expansion.

V was shortened by 1 base and J by 10 bases, with 5 bases between the two germline ends. The germline gives CDR1 SGHAT, CDR2 FQNNGV. This CDR3 contains 11 residues. Remarks on this clone: What it binds is not known.

The clonotype was recovered from an adult with an advanced solid tumor such as melanoma, head and neck, liver or kidney cancer. The chain couples TRBV11-2 to TRBJ2-1; no clear D. The sequenced sample was CD4+ or CD8+ T cells sorted from blood, obtained in a trial of the OX40 agonist ivuxolimab. CDR3 DNA sequence: TGTGCCAGCAGCTTAGTTGAGGAGCAGTTCTTC. Its translation: CASSLVEEQFF.